This T cell receptor (beta chain) comes out of a study of cytomegalovirus exposure and HLA in healthy donors. The study, taken as a whole, reports: TCR beta V segments were, for the most part, productive about 87% or about 30% of the time in an earlier analysis. The number of N-insertions in an Asian-associated ancestry cluster was reportedly below the approximately 680-donor mean in a later analysis. One cluster of highly shared sequence variants probably arose as a sequencing artifact. Later on, analysis showed that most CMV-associated TCR beta chains appeared to be HLA-restricted.

Germline V lookup: CDR1 SGHRS, CDR2 YFSETQ. The CDR3 has 15 residues. Losses at the gene ends were 4 bases for V and 0 bases for J; bases not matched to a gene: 3. As concerns this clone: Its specificity is unknown. The same CDR3 arises from other DNA sequences in this sample as well.

Primers included in the PCR were 60 Vbeta and 13 Jbeta primers. Sequencing used immunoSEQ multiplex PCR; TCRdb keeps in-frame clones, though not all of them. This sample has 150,000 to 200,000 clones, with approximately 85% found just once. The TCR was taken from a man aged 18 to 29 in good health and CMV-seropositive. The chain combines TRBV5-1 with TRBJ2-1, with 8 bases fitting TRBD2. Sequencing was carried out using PBMCs. The CDR3 DNA sequence: TGCGCCAGCAGCCCCGGGACTAGCTCCTACAATGAGCAGTTCTTC. It encodes CASSPGTSSYNEQFF.